This T cell receptor beta chain was sequenced during a study of STAT5B mutations in CD4+ large granular lymphocyte leukemia. Overall study results and limits: Top patient clones used TRBV06 genes more often: 8/27 versus 2/35 in controls.

The CDR3 length is 14 residues. Trimming stripped 5 bases from V and 5 bases from J, with 13 bases between. Germline CDR1 and CDR2: LNHNV and YYDKDF (reference sequence). Authors' methods: Productive clonotypes were detectable down to 2.59 x 10-5 frequency. The table came from immunoSEQ multiplex PCR; TCRdb's copy has only in-frame clones and leaves some out. V, J and clone size derive from that table, while D and trimming were established from the DNA sequence. The sample carries approximately 34,000 clones, approximately 70% recorded once. About this clone itself: What it recognizes is unknown.

The rearrangement links TRBV15 to TRBJ1-5; the D gene is possibly TRBD1 (5 bases). Sequenced material: CD4+ T cells from blood buffy coats. The clonotype originates from a human donor in good health. CDR3 bases: TGTGCCACCAGCCGTGGGACCACCTATCAGCCCCAGCATTTT. This sequence encodes CATSRGTTYQPQHF. Together with reference TRBV15 and TRBJ1-5, the CDR3 gives the full variable domain: DAMVIQNPRYQVTQFGKPVTLSCSQTLNHNVMYWYQQKSSQAPKLLFHYYDKDFNNEADTPDNFQSRRPNTSFCFLDIRSPGLGDTAMYLCATSRGTTYQPQHFGDGTRLSIL.